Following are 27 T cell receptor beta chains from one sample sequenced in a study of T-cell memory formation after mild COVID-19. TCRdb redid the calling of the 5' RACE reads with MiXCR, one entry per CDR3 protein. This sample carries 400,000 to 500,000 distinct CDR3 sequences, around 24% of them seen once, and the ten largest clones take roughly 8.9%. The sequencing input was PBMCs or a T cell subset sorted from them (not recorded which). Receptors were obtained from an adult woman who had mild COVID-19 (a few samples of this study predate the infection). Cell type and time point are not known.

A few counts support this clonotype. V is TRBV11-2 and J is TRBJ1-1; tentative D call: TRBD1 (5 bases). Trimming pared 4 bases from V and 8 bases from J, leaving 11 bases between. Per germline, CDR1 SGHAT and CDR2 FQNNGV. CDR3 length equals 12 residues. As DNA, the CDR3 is TGTGCCAGCAGCTGGTCTTGGGGGGAAGCTTTCTTT. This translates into CASSWSWGEAFF.

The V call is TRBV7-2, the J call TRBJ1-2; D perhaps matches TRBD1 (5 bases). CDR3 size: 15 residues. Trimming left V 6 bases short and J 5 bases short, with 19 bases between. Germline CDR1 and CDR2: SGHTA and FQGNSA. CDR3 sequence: CASRADGQGWYGYTF. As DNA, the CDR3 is TGTGCCAGCAGGGCAGACGGGCAGGGTTGGTATGGCTACACCTTC.

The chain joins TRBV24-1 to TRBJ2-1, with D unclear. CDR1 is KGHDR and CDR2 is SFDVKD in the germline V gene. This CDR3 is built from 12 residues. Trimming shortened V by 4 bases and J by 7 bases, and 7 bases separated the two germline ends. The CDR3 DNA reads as TGTGCCACCAGTGAACCCCCTAATGAGCAGTTCTTC. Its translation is CATSEPPNEQFF.

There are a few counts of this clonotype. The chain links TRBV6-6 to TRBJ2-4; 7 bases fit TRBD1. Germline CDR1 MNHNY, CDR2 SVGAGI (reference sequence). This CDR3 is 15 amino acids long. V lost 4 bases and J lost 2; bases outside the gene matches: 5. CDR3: CASSSTGEPKNIQYF. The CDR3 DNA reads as TGTGCCAGCAGTTCAACAGGGGAACCCAAAAACATTCAGTACTTC.

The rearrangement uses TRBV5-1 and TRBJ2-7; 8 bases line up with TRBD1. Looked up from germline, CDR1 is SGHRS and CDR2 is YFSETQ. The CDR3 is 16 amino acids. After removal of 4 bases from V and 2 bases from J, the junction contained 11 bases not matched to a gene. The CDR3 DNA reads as TGCGCCAGCAGCAAACTGCCGGGACAGGAACCCTACGAGCAGTACTTC. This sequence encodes CASSKLPGQEPYEQYF.

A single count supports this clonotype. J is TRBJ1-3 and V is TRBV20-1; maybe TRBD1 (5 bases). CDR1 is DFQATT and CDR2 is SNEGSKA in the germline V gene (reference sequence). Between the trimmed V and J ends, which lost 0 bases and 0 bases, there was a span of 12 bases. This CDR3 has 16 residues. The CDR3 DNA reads TGCAGTGCTAGAGATGCCGGGGGGACCTCTGGAAACACCATATATTTT. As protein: CSARDAGGTSGNTIYF.

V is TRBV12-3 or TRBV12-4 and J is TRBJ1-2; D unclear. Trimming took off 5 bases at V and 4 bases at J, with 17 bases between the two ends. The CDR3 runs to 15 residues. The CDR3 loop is CASSPLRATFYGYTF. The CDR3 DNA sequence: TGTGCCAGCAGTCCGCTTAGGGCGACCTTCTATGGCTACACCTTC.

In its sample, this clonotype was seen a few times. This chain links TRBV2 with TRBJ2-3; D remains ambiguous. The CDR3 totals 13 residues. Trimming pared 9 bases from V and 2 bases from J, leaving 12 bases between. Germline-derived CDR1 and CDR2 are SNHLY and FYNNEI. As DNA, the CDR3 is TGTGCCAGATTGAACCAAATCACAGATACGCAGTATTTT. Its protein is CARLNQITDTQYF.

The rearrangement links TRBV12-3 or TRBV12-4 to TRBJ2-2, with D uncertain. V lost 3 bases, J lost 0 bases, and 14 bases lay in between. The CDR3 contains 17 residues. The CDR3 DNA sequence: TGTGCCAGCAGTTTTTTTCTTGAGACAACGAACACCGGGGAGCTGTTTTTT. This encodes CASSFFLETTNTGELFF.

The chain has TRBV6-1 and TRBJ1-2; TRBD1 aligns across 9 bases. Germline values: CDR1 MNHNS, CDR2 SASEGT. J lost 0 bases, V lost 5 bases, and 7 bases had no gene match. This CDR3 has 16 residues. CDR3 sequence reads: CASSYTGGLPNYGYTF. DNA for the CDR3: TGTGCCAGCAGTTATACAGGGGGCCTTCCTAACTATGGCTACACCTTC.

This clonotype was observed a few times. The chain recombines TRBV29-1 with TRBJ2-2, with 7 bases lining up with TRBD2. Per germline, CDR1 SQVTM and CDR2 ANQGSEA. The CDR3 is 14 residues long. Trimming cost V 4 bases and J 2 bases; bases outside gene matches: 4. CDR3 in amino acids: CSVGRAGNTGELFF. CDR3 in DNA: TGCAGCGTTGGACGAGCGGGAAACACCGGGGAGCTGTTTTTT.

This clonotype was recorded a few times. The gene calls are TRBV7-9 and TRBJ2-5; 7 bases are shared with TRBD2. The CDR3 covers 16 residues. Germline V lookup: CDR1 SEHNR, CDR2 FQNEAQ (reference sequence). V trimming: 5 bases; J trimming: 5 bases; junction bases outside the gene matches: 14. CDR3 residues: CASSLPSGSGKETQYF. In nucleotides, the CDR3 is TGTGCCAGCAGCCTTCCCTCGGGCAGCGGGAAGGAGACCCAGTACTTC.

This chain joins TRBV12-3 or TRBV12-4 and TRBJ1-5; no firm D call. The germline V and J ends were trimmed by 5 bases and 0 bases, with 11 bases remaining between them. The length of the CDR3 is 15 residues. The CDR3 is CASSTQVYSNQPQHF. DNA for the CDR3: TGTGCCAGCAGTACCCAGGTCTATAGCAATCAGCCCCAGCATTTT.

CDR3 sequence reads: CASKWGTANTEAFF. Here the CDR3 DNA reads TGTGCCAGCAAATGGGGGACAGCGAACACTGAAGCTTTCTTT. V usage is TRBV6-2 or TRBV6-3 and J usage is TRBJ1-1; TRBD1 aligns across 7 bases. Germline values: CDR1 MNHEY, CDR2 SVGEGT. The CDR3 has 14 amino acids. V shed 7 bases, J shed 1 base, and the junction held 6 bases outside the gene matches.

The CDR3, as DNA: TGTGCCAGCAGCTTGGGAGGCGTCGAAACTTACGAGCAGTACTTC. It codes for CASSLGGVETYEQYF. The V gene is TRBV5-8, the J gene TRBJ2-7; no clear D. Trimming stripped 0 bases from V and 4 bases from J, with 14 bases between. CDR1 is SGHTS, CDR2 YDEGEE, per germline. The CDR3 totals 15 residues.

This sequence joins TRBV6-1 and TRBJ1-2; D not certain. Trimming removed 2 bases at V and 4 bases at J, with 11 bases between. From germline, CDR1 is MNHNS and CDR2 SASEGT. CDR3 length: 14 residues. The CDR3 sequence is CASSESGSFYGYTF. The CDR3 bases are TGTGCCAGCAGTGAATCTGGCAGCTTCTATGGCTACACCTTC.

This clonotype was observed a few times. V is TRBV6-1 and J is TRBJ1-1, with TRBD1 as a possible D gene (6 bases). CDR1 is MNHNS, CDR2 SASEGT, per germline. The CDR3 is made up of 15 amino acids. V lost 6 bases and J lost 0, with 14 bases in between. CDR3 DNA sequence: TGTGCCAGCAGGGGGGGGCGATCCATGAACACTGAAGCTTTCTTT. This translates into CASRGGRSMNTEAFF.

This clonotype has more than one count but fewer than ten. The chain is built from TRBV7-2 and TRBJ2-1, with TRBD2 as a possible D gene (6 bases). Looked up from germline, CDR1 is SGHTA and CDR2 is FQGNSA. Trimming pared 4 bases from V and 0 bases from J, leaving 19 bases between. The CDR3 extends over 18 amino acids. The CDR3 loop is CASSSPRKRVSSYNEQFF. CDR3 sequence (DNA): TGTGCCAGCAGCTCGCCCCGAAAGCGGGTTAGCTCCTACAATGAGCAGTTCTTC.

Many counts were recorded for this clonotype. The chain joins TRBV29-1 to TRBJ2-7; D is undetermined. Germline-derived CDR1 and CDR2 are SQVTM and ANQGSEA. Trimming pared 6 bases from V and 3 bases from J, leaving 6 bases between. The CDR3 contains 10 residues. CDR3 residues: CSVRDYEQYF. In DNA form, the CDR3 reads TGCAGCGTAAGGGACTACGAGCAGTACTTC.

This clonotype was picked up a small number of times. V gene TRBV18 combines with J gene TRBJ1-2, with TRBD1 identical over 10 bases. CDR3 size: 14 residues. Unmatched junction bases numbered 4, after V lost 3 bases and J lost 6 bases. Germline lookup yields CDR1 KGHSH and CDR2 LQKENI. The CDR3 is CASSPDRGLDGYTF. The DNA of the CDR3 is TGTGCCAGCTCACCCGACAGGGGGCTGGATGGCTACACCTTC.

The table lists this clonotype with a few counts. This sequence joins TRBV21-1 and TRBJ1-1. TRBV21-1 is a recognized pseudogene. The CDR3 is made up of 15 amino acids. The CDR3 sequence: CASSAPTGRGTEAFF. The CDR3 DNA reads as TGTGCCAGCAGCGCCCCCACAGGGAGGGGCACTGAAGCTTTCTTT.

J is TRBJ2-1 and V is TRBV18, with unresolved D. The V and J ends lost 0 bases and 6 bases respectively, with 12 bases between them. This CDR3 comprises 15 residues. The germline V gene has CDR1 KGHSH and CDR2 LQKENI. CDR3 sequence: CASSPPRPEVNEQFF. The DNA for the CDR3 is TGTGCCAGCTCACCACCGAGGCCGGAAGTCAATGAGCAGTTCTTC.

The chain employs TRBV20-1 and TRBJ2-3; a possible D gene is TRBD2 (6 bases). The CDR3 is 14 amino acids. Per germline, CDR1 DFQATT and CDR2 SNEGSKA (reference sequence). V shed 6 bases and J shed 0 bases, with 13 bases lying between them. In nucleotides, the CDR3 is TGCAGTGCAGTACCGGGGACTAGCACAGATACGCAGTATTTT. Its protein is CSAVPGTSTDTQYF.

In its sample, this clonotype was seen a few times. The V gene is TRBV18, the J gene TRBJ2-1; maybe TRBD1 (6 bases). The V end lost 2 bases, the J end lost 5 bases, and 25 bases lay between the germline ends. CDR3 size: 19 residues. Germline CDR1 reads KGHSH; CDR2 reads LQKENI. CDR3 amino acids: CASSPRGLEQGRMDNEQFF. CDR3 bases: TGTGCCAGCTCACCAAGAGGTTTAGAACAGGGAAGGATGGACAATGAGCAGTTCTTC.

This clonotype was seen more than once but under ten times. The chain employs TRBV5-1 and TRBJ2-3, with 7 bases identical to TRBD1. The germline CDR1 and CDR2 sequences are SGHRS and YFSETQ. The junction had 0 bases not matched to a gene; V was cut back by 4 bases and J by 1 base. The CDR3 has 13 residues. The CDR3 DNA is TGCGCCAGCAGCGGGACAGGCACAGATACGCAGTATTTT. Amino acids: CASSGTGTDTQYF. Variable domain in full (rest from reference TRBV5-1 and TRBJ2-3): KAGVTQTPRYLIKTRGQQVTLSCSPISGHRSVSWYQQTPGQGLQFLFEYFSETQRNKGNFPGRFSGRQFSNSRSEMNVSTLELGDSALYLCASSGTGTDTQYFGPGTRLTVL.

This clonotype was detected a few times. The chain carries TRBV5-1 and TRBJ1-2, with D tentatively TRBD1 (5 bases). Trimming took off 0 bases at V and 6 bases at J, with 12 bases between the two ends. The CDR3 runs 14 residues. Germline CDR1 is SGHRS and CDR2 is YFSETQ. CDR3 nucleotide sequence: TGCGCCAGCAGCTTGGCCCTCCAGGGAGATGGCTACACCTTC. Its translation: CASSLALQGDGYTF.

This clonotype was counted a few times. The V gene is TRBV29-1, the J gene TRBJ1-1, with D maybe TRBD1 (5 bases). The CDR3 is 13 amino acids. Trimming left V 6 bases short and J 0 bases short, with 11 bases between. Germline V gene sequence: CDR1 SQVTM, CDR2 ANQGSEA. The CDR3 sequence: CSVLDRMNTEAFF. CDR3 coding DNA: TGCAGCGTGTTAGACAGAATGAACACTGAAGCTTTCTTT.